This T cell receptor (beta chain) emerged from a study of identical twins. The germline V and J ends were trimmed by 4 bases and 4 bases, with 5 bases remaining between them. The CDR3 contains 11 residues. Germline CDR1 reads LGHNT; CDR2 reads FRNRAP. TCRdb passed the 5' RACE reads through MiXCR, listing each CDR3 protein once. Of some 440,000 distinct CDR3 sequences in the sample, about 24% were seen once. This clonotype came up once. These data were also filed under a second study, of T cells expressing NK-cell markers.

Input material: CD4+ T cells sorted from blood. The genes are TRBV12-5 and TRBJ2-7; no clear D. The TCR sequence derives from a young woman in good health. The CDR3 bases are TGTGCTAGTGGTTGGCTGTACGAGCAGTACTTC. Protein: CASGWLYEQYF.